This T cell receptor beta chain was captured by sequencing in a study of T cells in Graves' hyperthyroidism and ophthalmopathy. Study-level points and caveats: The majority of expanded thyroid clonotypes above 0.001 also appeared in blood.

Notes on this clonotype: Its antigen is still unknown.

Regions amplified from RNA transcripts were the TCR beta CDR3 regions. HTBI primers were the set used in a first-round RT-PCR of the TCR CDR3. TCRdb reprocessed the multiplex PCR reads via MiXCR and lists one record per CDR3 protein. The sample holds about 770,000 distinct CDR3 sequences; around 19% are singletons and the top ten take 15% to 20%. Per germline, CDR1 SGHDT and CDR2 YYEEEE. This CDR3 is built from 11 residues. V lost 4 bases and J 8 bases, leaving 9 bases between the germline ends. PBMCs were obtained from over 8.5 ml fresh peripheral blood. The sequenced material came from blood. The rearrangement joins TRBV5-6 to TRBJ1-1; D unclear. The clonotype comes from a woman aged 45 to 65 with Graves' hyperthyroidism that later progressed to Graves' ophthalmopathy. CDR3 in amino acids: CASSVGPEAFF. Written as DNA, the CDR3 is TGTGCCAGCAGCGTAGGACCAGAAGCTTTCTTT.